One TCR beta chain is described in this entry. In this sample, this clonotype turned up many times. The specificity of this receptor is unknown. Qualities for individual bases were not recorded, and no much larger clone is one base off. This was a case-control study nested in a cohort of healthcare workers in London, UK, who had nasopharyngeal swab PCR tests and blood samples taken every week. Healthcare workers were enrolled in the week of the UK lockdown, from 23 to 31 March 2020, and were followed every week for up to roughly 15 weeks. Libraries were prepared through 5' RACE. TCRdb records NextSeq 500 as the sequencer. To correct for sequencing error and PCR bias, the TCR library protocol tagged individual cDNA molecules with unique molecular identifiers. Both TCR alpha and beta chains were sequenced, and tight co-correlation was observed between alpha and beta sequence abundances in each sample. The study's own analysis went as follows. Decombinator V4 was used to annotate the V gene, J gene and CDR3 of the TCR sequences. TCRs were defined as expanded if a significant change between any two time points was detected under a Poisson model with p below 0.0001. Abundances of TCRs were expressed as counts per million after normalisation to the total number of TCRs sequenced in each sample. MAIT TCRs were defined by TRAV1-2 paired with TRAJ12, TRAJ20 or TRAJ33, and iNKT TCRs by TRAV10 paired with TRAJ18. VDJdb, accessed on 1 November 2021, was searched for TCRs annotated for CMV, EBV and SARS-CoV-2, and TCRs annotated for more than one antigen were excluded. The public sequencing data were trimmed at Q25 with fastp and processed into clonotypes with MiXCR by TCRdb, which kept only in-frame beta chains. Every distinct CDR3 protein forms one entry, paired with its most common genes and DNA. The V and J calls were determined by TCRdb, not by the authors. The sample table lists 45,000 to 55,000 distinct CDR3 sequences, 5.5% to 6.5% of them with a count of one. The ten largest make up approximately 2.6% of the sample.

The data derive from a study of early T cells in non-severe SARS-CoV-2 infection (dated by TCRdb to the early 2020s). About the study as a whole: Because TCR sequencing relied on bulk RNA taken from unsorted whole blood, pairing of alpha and beta chains was not possible.

V loses 5 bases, J loses 0 bases, and the germline ends lie 6 bases apart. The CDR3 sequence holds 13 residues, the cysteine and phenylalanine included. The only DNA kept is the CDR3, 39 bases in frame from the first base. CDR1 and CDR2 are read off the germline V gene as MNHEY and SVGEGT. Results the study describes overall, beyond this receptor: VDJdb matching was skewed toward anti-spike CD8 responses and likely underestimated virus-specific expansions by missing private and CD4 specificities.

Sequencing was performed on whole blood, taken at baseline. The receptor chain draws on TRBV6-2 or TRBV6-3 and TRBJ2-3; the D gene is not confidently resolved. The sequence derives from an adult who was a healthcare worker with PCR-confirmed SARS-CoV-2 infection or an uninfected control (not recorded which). At the DNA level, the sequence is TGTGCCAGCAGTCCCGGGAGCACAGATACGCAGTATTTT. Its product reads: CASSPGSTDTQYF.